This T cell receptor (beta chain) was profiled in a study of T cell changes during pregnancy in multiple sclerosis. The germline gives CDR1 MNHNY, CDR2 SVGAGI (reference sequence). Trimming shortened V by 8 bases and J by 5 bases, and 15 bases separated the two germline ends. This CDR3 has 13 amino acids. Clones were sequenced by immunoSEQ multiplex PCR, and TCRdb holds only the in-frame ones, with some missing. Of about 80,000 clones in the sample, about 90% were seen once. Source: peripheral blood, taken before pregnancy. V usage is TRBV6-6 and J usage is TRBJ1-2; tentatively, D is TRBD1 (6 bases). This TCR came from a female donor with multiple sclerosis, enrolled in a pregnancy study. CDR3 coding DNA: TGTGCCAGCGCACCACCAGGACAGTATGGCTACACCTTC. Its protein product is CASAPPGQYGYTF.